Below, 32 T cell receptor beta chains from the same sample are listed, as sequenced in a study of post-analysis software for immune sequencing data. Study findings and constraints: Patients showed TRBV5-6, TRBV5-1 and TRBV20-1 among several TRBV segments more frequent than in controls.

Unique-molecular-identifier-tagged TCR beta cDNA libraries were used. TCRdb analysed the PCR reads with MiXCR anew, one entry per CDR3 protein. There are approximately 660,000 distinct CDR3 sequences in the sample; over 45% occur only once, and 10% to 12% lies in the top ten. No antigen has been identified for these receptors. Sequenced input: blood. All receptors come from a girl aged 2 to 10 with multiple sclerosis.

The chain recombines TRBV12-3 or TRBV12-4 with TRBJ2-2; weak D call: TRBD2 (5 bases). V lost 6 bases, J lost 13 bases, and 21 bases lay in between. CDR3 length equals 14 residues. CDR3 DNA: TGTGCCAGCAGGATATCCGGGAAGGGTGGGTCGCTGTTTTTT. Protein sequence: CASRISGKGGSLFF.

This clonotype was counted only a few times. V is TRBV12-3 or TRBV12-4 and J is TRBJ2-7; unclear D gene. The CDR3 is made up of 13 amino acids. The V gene lost 8 bases and the J gene lost 1 base, with 12 bases spanning the gap. Here the CDR3 DNA reads TGTGCCAGCGTGAGTACCACTTCCTACGAGCAGTACTTC. Translation: CASVSTTSYEQYF.

Only one count was recorded for this clonotype. V and J are TRBV2 and TRBJ2-5; D is unclear. V lost 3 bases and J 4 bases, leaving 9 bases between the germline ends. The germline V gene encodes CDR1 SNHLY and CDR2 FYNNEI. This CDR3 region has 13 residues. The CDR3 loop reads CASSDVIGETQYF. The CDR3 nucleotides read TGTGCCAGCAGTGATGTAATCGGAGAGACCCAGTACTTC.

This chain joins TRBV6-1 and TRBJ2-1; 7 bases fit TRBD1. The V gene end was trimmed by 3 bases and the J gene end by 9 bases; junction bases not matched to a gene: 5. Per germline, CDR1 MNHNS and CDR2 SASEGT. The CDR3 covers 13 residues. In nucleotides, the CDR3 is TGTGCCAGCAGTGAGTCGGGACAGTTTGAGCAGTTCTTC. This translates into CASSESGQFEQFF.

The rearrangement joins TRBV7-8 to TRBJ2-5, with 11 bases lining up with TRBD2. This CDR3 comprises 19 residues. With V trimmed by 1 base and J by 4 bases, 14 bases remained unmatched. Germline V lookup: CDR1 SGHVS, CDR2 FQNEAQ. In nucleotides, the CDR3 is TGTGCCAGCAGCTTAGGGACTAGCGGGCCCGCGGTTGGTGGAGAGACCCAGTACTTC. Residues: CASSLGTSGPAVGGETQYF.

The chain employs TRBV27 and TRBJ2-5, with D perhaps being TRBD1 or TRBD2 (5 bases each). Germline V gene lookup returns CDR1 MNHEY and CDR2 SMNVEV (reference sequence). The length of the CDR3 is 14 residues. Between the trimmed V and J ends, which lost 6 bases and 2 bases, there was a span of 13 bases. DNA for the CDR3: TGTGCCAGCAGCGGGGCCGGGGAGCAAGAGACCCAGTACTTC. This sequence encodes CASSGAGEQETQYF.

The genes are TRBV7-8 and TRBJ1-2; TRBD1 aligns across 9 bases. The V segment lost 5 bases and the J segment 7 bases; nucleotides outside the gene matches: 5. The CDR3 sequence is 13 residues long. Germline V gives CDR1 SGHVS, CDR2 FQNEAQ. As DNA, the CDR3 is TGTGCCAGCAGCGACGGGACAGGGTTTGGCTACACCTTC. It translates to CASSDGTGFGYTF.

The chain employs TRBV5-1 and TRBJ2-1; possibly TRBD1 for D (6 bases). CDR1 SGHRS and CDR2 YFSETQ come from the germline V gene. The CDR3 runs 13 residues. Trimming left V 3 bases short and J 6 bases short, with 10 bases between. CDR3 bases: TGCGCCAGCAGCTGGGAACAGGGCAATGAGCAGTTCTTC. Translation gives CASSWEQGNEQFF.

The chain has TRBV6-1 and TRBJ2-3; D call uncertain. This CDR3 comprises 11 residues. Germline CDR1 is MNHNS and CDR2 is SASEGT. Trimming removed 6 bases from V and 8 bases from J, with 9 bases in between. CDR3 protein: CASRFRRTQYF. The CDR3 coding sequence is TGTGCCAGCAGGTTCCGGCGTACGCAGTATTTT.

The chain uses TRBV29-1 and TRBJ2-3; TRBD2 is a possible D gene (6 bases). This CDR3 spans 12 amino acids. The ends were cut back, 7 bases at V and 5 bases at J, with 13 bases in the middle. Germline CDR1 reads SQVTM; CDR2 reads ANQGSEA. The CDR3: CSAWTGEDTQYF. In DNA form, the CDR3 reads TGCAGCGCTTGGACGGGGGAAGATACGCAGTATTTT.

This chain links TRBV20-1 with TRBJ1-2; D possibly corresponds to TRBD1 (6 bases). Germline lookup yields CDR1 DFQATT and CDR2 SNEGSKA (reference sequence). The CDR3 extends over 14 amino acids. V lost 4 bases, J lost 7 bases, and 19 bases lay in between. CDR3 in amino acids: CSAIPAGAGVGYTF. The CDR3 DNA reads TGCAGTGCTATCCCCGCAGGGGCGGGCGTTGGCTACACCTTC.

V gene TRBV20-1 combines with J gene TRBJ2-1; TRBD2 is a possible D gene (6 bases). V dropped 1 base and J dropped 4 bases, with 14 bases sitting between them. Germline assignment: CDR1 DFQATT and CDR2 SNEGSKA (reference sequence). The CDR3 contains 15 residues. The CDR3 here is CSARVGASAYNEQFF. CDR3 in DNA: TGCAGTGCTAGAGTCGGGGCTAGCGCTTACAATGAGCAGTTCTTC.

J is TRBJ1-1 and V is TRBV7-2, with 7 bases aligning to TRBD1. Germline CDR1 and CDR2: SGHTA and FQGNSA. The CDR3 consists of 15 residues. After removal of 8 bases from V and 4 bases from J, the junction contained 13 bases not matched to a gene. The CDR3 sequence is CASGRQGGAGTEAFF. The CDR3 DNA follows: TGTGCCAGCGGACGGCAGGGGGGAGCGGGCACTGAAGCTTTCTTT.

This clonotype was picked up a small number of times. This chain connects TRBV10-3 to TRBJ2-4; D gene uncertain. Germline V gene sequence: CDR1 ENHRY, CDR2 SYGVKD. V gave up 0 bases and J gave up 1 base, with 16 bases separating them. This CDR3 is 18 amino acids long. The CDR3 DNA reads TGTGCCATCAGTGAGTCGTTTATCCAAAAAGAGGCCAAAAACATTCAGTACTTC. It is translated as CAISESFIQKEAKNIQYF.

The chain couples TRBV6-5 to TRBJ2-1, with a weak D call TRBD1 (5 bases). The length of the CDR3 is 13 residues. Trimming shortened V by 7 bases and J by 10 bases, and 17 bases separated the two germline ends. Germline CDR1 MNHEY, CDR2 SVGAGI. CDR3 protein: CASTDTRVFEQFF. CDR3 nucleotides: TGTGCCAGCACCGACACCAGGGTTTTCGAGCAGTTCTTC.

The chain is built from TRBV2 and TRBJ2-1, with 7 bases that match TRBD2. V trimming: 1 base; J trimming: 4 bases; junction bases outside the gene matches: 4. The germline gives CDR1 SNHLY, CDR2 FYNNEI. The CDR3 has 15 residues. The chain's CDR3 is CASSEGLAEYNEQFF. DNA of the CDR3: TGTGCCAGCAGTGAAGGGCTAGCGGAGTACAATGAGCAGTTCTTC.

This chain joins TRBV6-1 and TRBJ2-5, with TRBD1 identical over 9 bases. Germline values: CDR1 MNHNS, CDR2 SASEGT. The CDR3 spans 17 residues. V shed 3 bases, J shed 5 bases, and the junction held 13 bases outside the gene matches. The CDR3 sequence is CASSDVPGTGIWETQYF. The CDR3 bases are TGTGCCAGCAGTGATGTCCCCGGGACAGGGATTTGGGAGACCCAGTACTTC.

This clonotype turned up a few times. The rearrangement links TRBV5-5 to TRBJ2-1; possible D gene TRBD1, 7 bases. The germline V gene encodes CDR1 SGHKS and CDR2 YYEKEE (reference sequence). The CDR3 is 15 residues long. Trimming removed 3 bases at V and 4 bases at J, with 14 bases between. The CDR3 reads CASSSGGTAYNEQFF. The DNA of the CDR3 is TGTGCCAGCAGCTCTGGAGGGACAGCGTACAATGAGCAGTTCTTC.

This clonotype was seen just once. The chain carries TRBV7-2 and TRBJ2-5; TRBD1 aligns across 8 bases. The V and J ends lost 1 base and 5 bases, in that order; junction bases with no gene match: 6. The CDR3 consists of 15 residues. Germline V lookup: CDR1 SGHTA, CDR2 FQGNSA. The CDR3 here is CASSLVPTGAETQYF. DNA of the CDR3: TGTGCCAGCAGCTTAGTGCCGACAGGGGCGGAGACCCAGTACTTC.

J is TRBJ1-1 and V is TRBV3-1; D may be TRBD1 (5 bases). The germline V gene encodes CDR1 LGHDT and CDR2 YNNKEL (reference sequence). The length of the CDR3 is 13 residues. The ends were cut back, 4 bases at V and 7 bases at J, with 13 bases in the middle. CDR3 DNA sequence: TGTGCCAGCAGCCGGGGCCCCGGGGGTGAAGCTTTCTTT. Its protein is CASSRGPGGEAFF.

The rearrangement uses TRBV2 and TRBJ2-7; TRBD2 is a possible D gene (6 bases). The CDR3 runs 13 residues. Germline-derived CDR1 and CDR2 are SNHLY and FYNNEI. V was shortened by 6 bases and J by 7 bases, with 16 bases between the two germline ends. This CDR3 reads CASSEMGLSEQYF. CDR3 in DNA: TGTGCCAGCAGCGAAATGGGACTCTCAGAGCAGTACTTC.

The chain carries TRBV10-3 and TRBJ1-2, with a tentative D call TRBD1 (6 bases). Per germline, CDR1 ENHRY and CDR2 SYGVKD. The CDR3 runs to 14 residues. Deletions cut 3 bases from V and 6 bases from J, with 14 bases between. The chain's CDR3 is CAISDQQGGNGYTF. The CDR3 DNA is TGTGCCATCAGTGACCAACAGGGAGGAAATGGCTACACCTTC.

This clonotype was detected a few times. This sequence joins TRBV3-1 and TRBJ2-7; D possibly uses TRBD1 or TRBD2 (5 bases each). The CDR3 contains 15 residues. The germline V gene has CDR1 LGHDT and CDR2 YNNKEL (reference sequence). Trimming took off 0 bases at V and 4 bases at J, with 13 bases between the two ends. The CDR3 protein is CASSQDTGRPYEQYF. CDR3 sequence (DNA): TGTGCCAGCAGCCAAGATACGGGACGGCCTTACGAGCAGTACTTC.

The rearrangement links TRBV24-1 to TRBJ2-1; TRBD2 is a possible D gene (7 bases). CDR1 and CDR2 (germline): KGHDR, SFDVKD. The CDR3 totals 16 residues. Trimming removed 4 bases at V and 10 bases at J, with 22 bases between. The CDR3 DNA follows: TGTGCCACCAGTGAACCGACTAGAGGGGGGGCGGGCGAGCAGTTCTTC. Encoded protein: CATSEPTRGGAGEQFF.

Here the CDR3 reads CASTLNGGRHEQYF. For the CDR3, the DNA is TGTGCCAGCACTCTAAACGGAGGGCGGCACGAGCAGTACTTC. The chain uses TRBV7-9 and TRBJ2-5, with D possibly matching TRBD2 (6 bases). TRBJ2-7 explains the end of the DNA better; the J call may be wrong. Germline values: CDR1 SEHNR, CDR2 FQNEAQ (reference sequence). CDR3 length equals 14 residues.

DNA for the CDR3: TGTGCCAGTAGTCAGACTAGCGGGCAGTTGCACAATGAGCAGTTCTTC. This translates into CASSQTSGQLHNEQFF. The chain carries TRBV19 and TRBJ2-1; 10 bases agree with TRBD2. The CDR3 sequence is 16 residues long. Germline CDR1 is LNHDA and CDR2 is SQIVND (reference sequence). The V gene end was trimmed by 5 bases and the J gene end by 5 bases; junction bases not matched to a gene: 9.

The J gene is TRBJ1-1, the V gene TRBV5-1; perhaps TRBD1 as D (5 bases). Looked up from germline, CDR1 is SGHRS and CDR2 is YFSETQ. Trimming pared 7 bases from V and 4 bases from J, leaving 29 bases between. CDR3 size: 18 residues. CDR3 sequence (DNA): TGCGCCAGCGTTGGCCGAAGTTTGAAGGAGGGCCAGGGCACTGAAGCTTTCTTT. As protein: CASVGRSLKEGQGTEAFF.

V usage is TRBV4-1 and J usage is TRBJ2-7, with 8 bases aligning to TRBD2. There are 16 residues in the CDR3. Germline CDR1 and CDR2: MGHRA and YSYEKL. With V trimmed by 1 base and J by 0 bases, 5 bases remained unmatched. The CDR3 loop is CASSQVLADSSYEQYF. DNA for the CDR3: TGCGCCAGCAGCCAAGTACTAGCGGATAGCTCCTACGAGCAGTACTTC.

This clonotype was counted a few times. The chain employs TRBV11-2 and TRBJ2-3; D is unclear. The CDR3 has 14 amino acids. V lost 1 base, J lost 2 bases, and 7 bases lay in between. Germline CDR1 SGHAT, CDR2 FQNNGV. The CDR3 nucleotides read TGTGCCAGCAGCTTAGCGACTTTCACAGATACGCAGTATTTT. Translating it yields CASSLATFTDTQYF. Full variable domain (rest looked up from reference TRBV11-2 and TRBJ2-3): EAGVAQSPRYKIIEKRQSVAFWCNPISGHATLYWYQQILGQGPKLLIQFQNNGVVDDSQLPKDRFSAERLKGVDSTLKIQPAKLEDSAVYLCASSLATFTDTQYFGPGTRLTVL.

This clonotype was detected a few times. This chain joins TRBV11-2 and TRBJ2-1; D gene uncertain. The V gene lost 4 bases and the J gene lost 3 bases, with 10 bases spanning the gap. The germline gives CDR1 SGHAT, CDR2 FQNNGV. The CDR3 totals 14 residues. Here the CDR3 DNA reads TGTGCCAGCAGCTCTCCGGGTTTCTACAATGAGCAGTTCTTC. Translated: CASSSPGFYNEQFF.

The chain combines TRBV5-1 with TRBJ1-1; no clear D. This CDR3 is 12 amino acids long. Germline lookup yields CDR1 SGHRS and CDR2 YFSETQ. Trimming left V 5 bases short and J 1 base short, with 6 bases between. CDR3 DNA sequence: TGCGCCAGCAGGGAGCAGAACACTGAAGCTTTCTTT. As protein: CASREQNTEAFF.

The chain is built from TRBV12-3 or TRBV12-4 and TRBJ2-1; D is tentatively TRBD1 or TRBD2 (5 bases each). V dropped 8 bases and J dropped 7 bases, with 21 bases sitting between them. The CDR3 is 15 residues long. The CDR3 sequence: CASVEGFGKANEQFF. DNA of the CDR3: TGTGCCAGCGTTGAGGGGTTCGGGAAGGCGAATGAGCAGTTCTTC.